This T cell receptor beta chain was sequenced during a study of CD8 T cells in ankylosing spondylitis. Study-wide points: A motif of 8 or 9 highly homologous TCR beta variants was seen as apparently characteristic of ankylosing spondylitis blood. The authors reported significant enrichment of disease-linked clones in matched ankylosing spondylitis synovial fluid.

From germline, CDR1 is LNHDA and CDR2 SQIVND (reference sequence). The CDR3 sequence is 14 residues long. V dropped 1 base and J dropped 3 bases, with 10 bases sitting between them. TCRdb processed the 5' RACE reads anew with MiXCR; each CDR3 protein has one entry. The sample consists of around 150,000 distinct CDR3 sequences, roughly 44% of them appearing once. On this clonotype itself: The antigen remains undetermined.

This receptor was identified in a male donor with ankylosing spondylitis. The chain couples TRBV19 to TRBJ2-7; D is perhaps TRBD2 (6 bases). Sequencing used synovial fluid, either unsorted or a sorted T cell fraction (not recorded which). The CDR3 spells CASSIVGGDYEQYF. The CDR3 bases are TGTGCCAGTAGTATAGTGGGCGGGGACTACGAGCAGTACTTC. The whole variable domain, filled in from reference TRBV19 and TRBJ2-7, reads DGGITQSPKYLFRKEGQNVTLSCEQNLNHDAMYWYRQDPGQGLRLIYYSQIVNDFQKGDIAEGYSVSREKKESFPLTVTSAQKNPTAFYLCASSIVGGDYEQYFGPGTRLTVT.